This is a list of T cell receptor beta chains from one sample in a study of cytomegalovirus exposure and HLA in healthy donors. TCRdb keeps only in-frame clones here, not all; method: immunoSEQ multiplex PCR. The sample records more than 60,000 clones, roughly 77% being singletons. The sample taken for sequencing was PBMCs. The source is a woman under 40 in good health and CMV-seronegative. Both conserved end residues are part of each CDR3. Fields, in order: V gene, D gene, clone size, J gene, CDR3 DNA, CDR3 protein. D genes are given only for firm matches. A clone size is listed for some rows: how often the clone was seen (once, few, many), or a class if it is expanded.

>TRBV19|-|-|TRBJ1-2
TGTGCCAGTAGCGAGACAACAGGGATCTATGGCTACACCTTC
CASSETTGIYGYTF
>TRBV4-3|-|-|TRBJ2-7
TGCGCCAGCAGCCAACAACGGGGCAGCGCAGACAGGTCCGAGCAGTACTTC
CASSQQRGSADRSEQYF
>TRBV5-8|-|-|TRBJ1-6
TGTGCCAGCAGCTTGGACGGGGTGCCCTATAATTCACCCCTCCACTTT
CASSLDGVPYNSPLHF
>TRBV6-1|-|-|TRBJ1-5
TGTGCCAGCAGTGAGCAGGGCCAGAGCAATCAGCCCCAGCATTTT
CASSEQGQSNQPQHF
>TRBV4-1|-|once|TRBJ1-1
TGCGCCACCTCTTACGGCATCGGGGGCACTGAAGCTTTCTTT
CATSYGIGGTEAFF
>TRBV28|-|-|TRBJ2-3
TGTGCCAGCAGTTCCCCGGGGAGCACAGATACGCAGTATTTT
CASSSPGSTDTQYF
>TRBV6-5|TRBD2|few|TRBJ2-1
TGTGCCAGCAGTTACCCCGGGACTACTGATGAGCAGTTCTTC
CASSYPGTTDEQFF
>TRBV6-5|TRBD1|-|TRBJ2-7
TGTGCCAGCAGTTACTCCAGGGGGTCAGACGAGCAGTACTTC
CASSYSRGSDEQYF
>TRBV4-1|TRBD1|-|TRBJ2-2
TGCGCCAGCAGCCTTACAGGGGGCGGTACCGGGGAGCTGTTTTTT
CASSLTGGGTGELFF
>TRBV27|TRBD1|once|TRBJ2-7
TGTGCCAGCAGCCAGACAGGGGAAACCTACGAGCAGTACTTC
CASSQTGETYEQYF
>TRBV7-2|TRBD1|-|TRBJ1-2
TGTGCCAGCGTCCGGGACAGGGGGCGCAGAGATGGCTACACCTTC
CASVRDRGRRDGYTF
>TRBV6-4|-|-|TRBJ2-3
TGTGCCAGCAGTGACATGGCTAGCACAGATACGCAGTATTTT
CASSDMASTDTQYF
>TRBV20-1|-|-|TRBJ1-1
TGCAGTGCCCACTTGAACACTGAAGCTTTCTTT
CSAHLNTEAFF
>TRBV4-1|TRBD2|-|TRBJ2-3
TGCGCCAGCAGCCACCCCACTAGCGGGAGGGGAAATACGCAGTATTTT
CASSHPTSGRGNTQYF
>TRBV4-1|-|-|TRBJ1-5
TGCGCCAGCAGCCAAGGCGACAATCAGCCCCAGCATTTT
CASSQGDNQPQHF
>TRBV5-4|TRBD2|once|TRBJ2-7
TGTGCCAGCATGGACGGGGGGGCCGGGATCGAGCAGTACTTC
CASMDGGAGIEQYF
>TRBV7-3|TRBD2|-|TRBJ2-5
TGTGCCAGCAGCTACCTGAGGAGCGGGGGAGAGACCCAGTACTTC
CASSYLRSGGETQYF
>TRBV7-6|TRBD1|few|TRBJ2-5
TGTGCCAGCAGCGTCCGGGACAGAGACTCGAGGCAGTACTTC
CASSVRDRDSRQYF
>TRBV7-2|TRBD2|once|TRBJ2-1
TGTGCCAGCAGCTTAGGGACTAGCGGGAGGTATGAGCAGTTCTTC
CASSLGTSGRYEQFF
>TRBV6-4|TRBD1|few|TRBJ2-2
TGTGCCAGCCGGGGACAGGGAGATAACGGGGAGCTGTTTTTT
CASRGQGDNGELFF
>TRBV11-3|-|-|TRBJ2-2
TGTGCCAGCAGCCCGATGGGTGAGGTGACCGGGGAGCTGTTTTTT
CASSPMGEVTGELFF
>TRBV28|TRBD2|few|TRBJ2-7
TGTGCCAGCAGTCAGTCTGGGGGGGGCGAGCAGTACTTC
CASSQSGGGEQYF